These 25 T cell receptor beta chains originate from one sample sequenced in a study of T cells in Graves' hyperthyroidism and ophthalmopathy. TCR beta CDR3 region amplification was performed from RNA transcripts. The primer set for the first-round RT-PCR of the TCR CDR3 was HTBI. One entry per CDR3 protein results from TCRdb running MiXCR on the multiplex PCR reads. Of some 460,000 distinct CDR3 sequences listed, 15% to 19% are singletons. Specimen: blood. These receptors originate from a woman aged 18-35 years with Graves' hyperthyroidism.

Comments on this clonotype: It may be a read error: a sequence one base away is much more abundant. The V call is TRBV10-3, the J call TRBJ1-1; 7 nucleotides agree with TRBD1. Germline V lookup: CDR1 ENHRY, CDR2 SYGVKD. This CDR3 has 15 residues. CDR3 protein: CVISEQGVKDSEAFF. CDR3 nucleotide sequence: TGTGTCATCAGTGAGCAGGGGGTAAAGGACTCTGAAGCTTTCTTT.

This clonotype appeared many times. The rearrangement uses TRBV28 and TRBJ2-1, with 8 bases identical to TRBD1. Trimming at V came to 8 bases and at J to 8 bases, leaving 8 bases not matched to a gene. This CDR3 has 13 residues. From germline, CDR1 is MDHEN and CDR2 SYDVKM. CDR3 protein: CASSRTGPHEQFF. Here the CDR3 DNA reads TGTGCCAGCTCCCGGACAGGGCCGCATGAGCAGTTCTTC.

This rearrangement joins TRBV2 to TRBJ1-2; TRBD1 matches 8 bases. Trimming cost V 4 bases and J 7 bases; bases outside gene matches: 8. Germline lookup yields CDR1 SNHLY and CDR2 FYNNEI. The CDR3 runs 14 residues. CDR3 sequence: CASSVGQAVRGYTF. The CDR3, as DNA: TGTGCCAGCAGTGTGGGACAGGCCGTCCGTGGCTACACCTTC. Full variable domain (rest looked up from reference TRBV2 and TRBJ1-2): EPEVTQTPSHQVTQMGQEVILRCVPISNHLYFYWYRQILGQKVEFLVSFYNNEISEKSEIFDDQFSVERPDGSNFTLKIRSTKLEDSAMYFCASSVGQAVRGYTFGSGTRLTVV.

This clonotype has at least ten counts. This sequence joins TRBV11-3 and TRBJ2-3; possible D gene TRBD2, 5 bases. Germline CDR1 is SGHNT and CDR2 is YENEEA. V lost 5 bases and J lost 2, with 8 bases in between. This CDR3 contains 13 residues. The CDR3 here is CASSTRATDTQYF. As DNA, the CDR3 is TGTGCCAGCAGCACGCGGGCCACAGATACGCAGTATTTT.

This clonotype has at least ten counts. The gene calls are TRBV5-1 and TRBJ2-7; D remains ambiguous. Trimming took off 0 bases at V and 4 bases at J, with 8 bases between the two ends. Germline V gene lookup returns CDR1 SGHRS and CDR2 YFSETQ. This CDR3 region has 13 residues. The CDR3 is CASSLASDYEQYF. For the CDR3, the DNA is TGCGCCAGCAGCTTGGCGTCAGATTACGAGCAGTACTTC.

This clonotype was counted at least ten times. V and J are TRBV6-6 and TRBJ2-1; 8 bases are a match to TRBD2. The CDR3 totals 16 residues. The germline V gene encodes CDR1 MNHNY and CDR2 SVGAGI (reference sequence). V gave up 2 bases and J gave up 5 bases; unmatched junction bases: 8. CDR3 sequence reads: CASSYGRGAYDNEQFF. The CDR3 DNA follows: TGTGCCAGCAGTTACGGGCGGGGGGCTTACGACAATGAGCAGTTCTTC.

The chain links TRBV5-1 to TRBJ2-5; 9 nucleotides match TRBD1. Trimming took 4 bases from V and 4 from J; bases not matched to a gene: 8. The length of the CDR3 is 15 residues. Germline CDR1 reads SGHRS; CDR2 reads YFSETQ. The CDR3 coding sequence is TGCGCCAGCAGCGTGAGCCCGGGACAGGGAGAGACCCAGTACTTC. It specifies CASSVSPGQGETQYF.

This clonotype was seen many times. DNA for the CDR3: TGTGCCAGCAGCGGGGGGAACACTGAAGCTTTCTTT. Protein sequence: CASSGGNTEAFF. This chain connects TRBV9 to TRBJ1-1, with D unclear. V was shortened by 3 bases and J by 1 base, with 4 bases between the two germline ends. Per the germline V gene, CDR1 is SGDLS and CDR2 is YYNGEE. CDR3 length: 12 residues.

The rearrangement links TRBV19 to TRBJ1-1; D uncertain. The V gene's germline CDR1 is LNHDA and CDR2 SQIVND (reference sequence). The CDR3 is 16 amino acids. Trimming stripped 7 bases from V and 1 base from J, with 19 bases between. Written as DNA, the CDR3 is TGTGCCAGTATCACCACCGGGTTACAGCGGAACACTGAAGCTTTCTTT. As protein: CASITTGLQRNTEAFF.

This clonotype was seen repeatedly, ten times or more. The CDR3 here is CASIADRGYNEQFF. The CDR3 DNA reads TGTGCCAGCATTGCGGACAGGGGATACAATGAGCAGTTCTTC. The J gene is TRBJ2-1, the V gene TRBV2, with 9 bases aligning to TRBD1. Germline V lookup: CDR1 SNHLY, CDR2 FYNNEI. Trimming cost V 7 bases and J 4 bases; bases outside gene matches: 5. This CDR3 contains 14 residues. The entire variable domain, with the rest obtained from reference TRBV2 and TRBJ2-1, is as follows: EPEVTQTPSHQVTQMGQEVILRCVPISNHLYFYWYRQILGQKVEFLVSFYNNEISEKSEIFDDQFSVERPDGSNFTLKIRSTKLEDSAMYFCASIADRGYNEQFFGPGTRLTVL.

Note on this clonotype: With a much larger clone just one base away, this may be a read error. This chain joins TRBV24-1 and TRBJ1-2, with D possibly being TRBD1 (5 bases). The CDR3 is 15 residues long. The germline V and J ends were trimmed by 5 bases and 7 bases, with 19 bases remaining between them. In germline, CDR1 is KGHDR, CDR2 SFDVKD. CDR3: CATSGLEAGMGGYTF. For the CDR3, the DNA is TGTGCCACCAGTGGGCTTGAAGCAGGGATGGGTGGCTACACCTTC.

Notes on this clonotype: This may be a read error: a much more frequent sequence differs by one nucleotide. V gene TRBV18 combines with J gene TRBJ1-1, with D tentatively TRBD1 (5 bases). Germline assignment: CDR1 KGHSH and CDR2 LQKENI. The V end was cut by 5 bases, the J end by 5 bases, with 15 bases between. This CDR3 region has 14 residues. In DNA, the CDR3 is TGTGCCAGCTCATCCCCCAGGGTTGGGACTGAAGCTTTCTTT. This translates into CASSSPRVGTEAFF.

This clonotype came up many times. The rearrangement links TRBV5-6 to TRBJ1-2; D ambiguous. Trimming took off 0 bases at V and 6 bases at J, with 6 bases between the two ends. CDR3 length: 12 amino acids. Germline V CDR1 and CDR2: SGHDT, YYEEEE. The CDR3 sequence is CASSLVGNGYTF. The CDR3 bases are TGTGCCAGCAGCTTGGTAGGGAATGGCTACACCTTC. The variable domain in full, completed from reference TRBV5-6 and TRBJ1-2, reads DAGVTQSPTHLIKTRGQQVTLRCSPKSGHDTVSWYQQALGQGPQFIFQYYEEEERQRGNFPDRFSGHQFPNYSSELNVNALLLGDSALYLCASSLVGNGYTFGSGTRLTVV.

This clonotype was seen more than once but under ten times. The chain combines TRBV5-1 with TRBJ2-7; D is perhaps TRBD1 (6 bases). The V gene lost 5 bases and the J gene lost 1 base, with 19 bases spanning the gap. Germline V gene data show CDR1 as SGHRS and CDR2 as YFSETQ. The CDR3 has 16 amino acids. The CDR3 nucleotides read TGCGCCAGCAGTTCGATGGCAGGGGTTGGATCCTACGAGCAGTACTTC. It yields the protein CASSSMAGVGSYEQYF.

This clonotype was counted many times. J is TRBJ2-7 and V is TRBV10-3; either TRBD1 or TRBD2 may supply D (5 bases each). This CDR3 has 14 amino acids. The germline V gene encodes CDR1 ENHRY and CDR2 SYGVKD. The V gene lost 4 bases and the J gene lost 3 bases, with 13 bases spanning the gap. The CDR3 reads CAISARDGGYEQYF. In nucleotides, the CDR3 is TGTGCCATCAGTGCCCGGGACGGAGGCTACGAGCAGTACTTC.

The chain joins TRBV7-2 to TRBJ2-5; D is unresolved. The germline CDR1 and CDR2 sequences are SGHTA and FQGNSA. V lost 5 bases and J 1 base, leaving 8 bases between the germline ends. The CDR3 is 13 residues long. CDR3 region: CASSVGRQETQYF. DNA for the CDR3: TGTGCCAGCAGCGTCGGACGCCAAGAGACCCAGTACTTC. The entire variable domain, with the rest obtained from reference TRBV7-2 and TRBJ2-5, is as follows: GAGVSQSPSNKVTEKGKDVELRCDPISGHTALYWYRQSLGQGLEFLIYFQGNSAPDKSGLPSDRFSAERTGGSVSTLTIQRTQQEDSAVYLCASSVGRQETQYFGPGTRLLVL.

At least ten counts were recorded for this clonotype. A read error may be the cause here, since a much bigger clone is one base away. The rearrangement links TRBV20-1 to TRBJ2-5, with D tentatively TRBD1 or TRBD2 (5 bases each). Looked up from germline, CDR1 is DFQATT and CDR2 is SNEGSKA (reference sequence). The CDR3 is 15 amino acids. The CDR3 loop is CNARGTDSFQETQYF. The CDR3 coding sequence is TGCAATGCTAGAGGGACCGACAGCTTCCAAGAGACCCAGTACTTC.

The rearrangement joins TRBV19 to TRBJ2-1; D not certain. CDR1 is LNHDA, CDR2 SQIVND, per germline (reference sequence). V lost 6 bases, J lost 10 bases, and 10 bases lay in between. This CDR3 comprises 11 residues. The CDR3, as DNA: TGTGCCAGTAGCCAAATGCTGGAGCAGTTCTTC. It translates to CASSQMLEQFF. Full variable domain (outside the CDR3, taken from reference TRBV19 and TRBJ2-1): DGGITQSPKYLFRKEGQNVTLSCEQNLNHDAMYWYRQDPGQGLRLIYYSQIVNDFQKGDIAEGYSVSREKKESFPLTVTSAQKNPTAFYLCASSQMLEQFFGPGTRLTVL.

In the case of this clonotype: This clone may be a read error of a much larger clone one base away. Because the CDR3 is missing its conserved closing phenylalanine or tryptophan, this is likely a read error. This rearrangement joins TRBV28 to TRBJ2-7; no reliable D call. CDR1 and CDR2 from the germline V gene are MDHEN and SYDVKM. V gave up 3 bases and J gave up 2 bases, with 2 bases separating them. The CDR3 runs to 11 residues. The CDR3 loop reads CASSFTYEQYL. The CDR3 DNA reads as TGTGCCAGCAGTTTCACCTACGAGCAGTACCTC.

V gene TRBV30 combines with J gene TRBJ2-2, with D uncertain. V lost 2 bases and J lost 7, with 17 bases in between. Germline V gives CDR1 GTSNPN, CDR2 SVGIG (reference sequence). This CDR3 has 15 amino acids. The CDR3 reads CAWSYAVARRGELFF. CDR3 DNA sequence: TGTGCCTGGAGTTATGCTGTCGCAAGGCGCGGGGAGCTGTTTTTT.

This clonotype was recorded a few times. The chain recombines TRBV12-5 with TRBJ2-3, with a possible D match to TRBD2 (6 bases). Germline CDR1 and CDR2: LGHNT and FRNRAP. V lost 3 bases and J lost 0, with 13 bases in between. The CDR3 contains 16 residues. CDR3 amino acids: CASGLAGGSSTDTQYF. As DNA, the CDR3 is TGTGCTAGTGGTTTAGCGGGCGGATCTAGCACAGATACGCAGTATTTT.

This clonotype was counted only a few times. The chain links TRBV4-1 to TRBJ2-7, with D tentatively TRBD2 (6 bases). CDR1 and CDR2 from the germline V gene are MGHRA and YSYEKL. Trimming cost V 1 base and J 1 base, with 17 bases left between them. The CDR3 extends over 17 amino acids. CDR3 sequence reads: CASSQGGIGSGSYEQYF. CDR3 sequence (DNA): TGCGCCAGCAGCCAAGGGGGTATCGGGAGTGGGTCCTACGAGCAGTACTTC.

The chain is built from TRBV20-1 and TRBJ2-6; D unclear. From germline, CDR1 is DFQATT and CDR2 SNEGSKA (reference sequence). V was cut by 4 bases and J by 1 base, with 11 bases left in between. The CDR3 sequence is 15 residues long. The DNA of the CDR3 is TGCAGTGCTACCGACGGGCGGTCTGGGGCCAACGTCCTGACTTTC. Residues: CSATDGRSGANVLTF.

This clonotype was seen a few times. This sequence joins TRBV7-9 and TRBJ2-5, with TRBD2 as a possible D gene (5 bases). V shed 2 bases and J shed 4 bases, with 11 bases lying between them. From germline, CDR1 is SEHNR and CDR2 FQNEAQ (reference sequence). The CDR3 extends over 14 amino acids. The CDR3 DNA reads TGTGCCAGCAGCTTACGTAGCGCTCGAGAGACCCAGTACTTC. It yields the protein CASSLRSARETQYF.

Concerning this clonotype itself: The junction departs from the called germline gene at one end, perhaps through a read error. This rearrangement joins TRBV7-9 to TRBJ2-7, with TRBD2 as a possible D gene (6 bases). The CDR3 spans 16 residues. The germline V gene has CDR1 SEHNR and CDR2 FQNEAQ (reference sequence). The CDR3 nucleotides read TGTGCCAGCAGCTCCACCTCAGGCTGGGACTCCTACAAGCAGTACTTC. It is translated as CASSSTSGWDSYKQYF.